This T cell receptor beta chain was identified in a study of regulatory T cells in long-lasting Graves disease. As for the study in general: By definition, persistent Graves' disease involved antithyroid drugs for over 5 years alongside positive TSH receptor antibodies.

Time point denoted: persistent/refractory GD, antithyroid drugs over 5 years with positive TRAb. Making the TCR library involved RNA that had been extracted from PBMCs. In each case, Graves' disease was diagnosed per American Thyroid Association guidelines. Staff took around 9 milliliters of peripheral blood and put it into EDTA tubes. Both iRepertoire HTBI primers and Arm-PCR of CDR3 regions were used to build the TCR beta libraries. TCRdb re-called the multiplex PCR reads through MiXCR, storing one row per CDR3 protein. The sample includes hundreds of thousands of distinct CDR3 sequences, 20% to 25% seen only once; the top ten take roughly 14%. The sequence was obtained from a female donor with Graves disease. The input for sequencing was peripheral blood mononuclear cells (PBMCs), taken when the disease was refractory, from a patient treated with antithyroid drugs.

The CDR3 DNA sequence: TGTGCCAGTAGCCTATTGGGACGCTCTGGAAACACCATATATTTT. It codes for CASSLLGRSGNTIYF. This chain joins TRBV19 and TRBJ1-3, with a weak D call TRBD1 (5 bases). V dropped 6 bases and J dropped 0 bases, with 12 bases sitting between them. Germline CDR1 reads LNHDA; CDR2 reads SQIVND (reference sequence). The CDR3 is made up of 15 amino acids. Full variable domain (outside the CDR3, taken from reference TRBV19 and TRBJ1-3): DGGITQSPKYLFRKEGQNVTLSCEQNLNHDAMYWYRQDPGQGLRLIYYSQIVNDFQKGDIAEGYSVSREKKESFPLTVTSAQKNPTAFYLCASSLLGRSGNTIYFGEGSWLTVV.